One and the same sample provided the 8 T cell receptor beta chains below, sequenced in a study of blood T cell repertoires in COVID-19. The data were produced by immunoSEQ multiplex PCR, yet TCRdb's version contains in-frame clones alone and is incomplete. The table records approximately 300,000 clones, approximately 88% of them present only once. The sample consisted of PBMCs or T cells enriched from blood (not recorded which). The source of these receptors is a man between 60 and 75 years old who had recovered from COVID-19.

In regard to this clone: At the DNA level, this CDR3 is encoded by other sequences in the same sample as well. This chain links TRBV18 with TRBJ1-5; D possibly corresponds to TRBD1 (6 bases). Germline CDR1 is KGHSH and CDR2 is LQKENI. Deletions cut 2 bases from V and 3 bases from J, with 11 bases between. The CDR3 is made up of 15 amino acids. DNA of the CDR3: TGTGCCAGCTCACCAACAACAGGGAACAATCAGCCCCAGCATTTT. Translation: CASSPTTGNNQPQHF. Looking up the rest from reference TRBV18 and TRBJ1-5 gives the full variable domain: NAGVMQNPRHLVRRRGQEARLRCSPMKGHSHVYWYRQLPEEGLKFMVYLQKENIIDESGMPKERFSAEFPKEGPSILRIQQVVRGDSAAYFCASSPTTGNNQPQHFGDGTRLSIL.

The chain recombines TRBV20-1 with TRBJ2-7, with 7 bases that match TRBD2. Trimming at V came to 3 bases and at J to 2 bases, leaving 7 bases not matched to a gene. This CDR3 comprises 14 residues. Looked up from germline, CDR1 is DFQATT and CDR2 is SNEGSKA (reference sequence). The CDR3 DNA follows: TGCAGTGCTAGTCCCACGCGGGAGCCCTACGAGCAGTACTTC. As protein: CSASPTREPYEQYF.

This clone came up once. The V and J genes are TRBV3-1 (or the pseudogene TRBV3-2) and TRBJ2-1, with 12 bases fitting TRBD2. The germline V gene encodes CDR1 LGHDT and CDR2 YNNKEL (reference sequence). The CDR3 is 16 residues long. V trimming: 4 bases; J trimming: 4 bases; junction bases outside the gene matches: 5. The CDR3 DNA follows: TGTGCCAGCAGCCCAGGACTAGCGGGAATTTACAATGAGCAGTTCTTC. Its translation: CASSPGLAGIYNEQFF.

This chain connects TRBV24-1 to TRBJ2-7; the match to TRBD1 covers 11 bases. Germline CDR1 is KGHDR and CDR2 is SFDVKD. There are 15 residues in the CDR3. J lost 5 bases, V lost 5 bases, and 7 bases had no gene match. The CDR3 nucleotides read TGTGCCACCAGTGGCGGACAGGGGGCGCAGAACGAGCAGTACTTC. Translated: CATSGGQGAQNEQYF.

The chain's CDR3 is CASTPGQGRDTQYF. The CDR3 nucleotides are TGTGCCAGCACCCCCGGACAGGGACGAGATACGCAGTATTTT. This chain joins TRBV6-5 and TRBJ2-3, with 8 bases identical to TRBD1. J was trimmed by 5 bases and V by 7 bases; bases with no gene match: 8. The CDR3 runs 14 residues. Germline V lookup: CDR1 MNHEY, CDR2 SVGAGI.

The chain couples TRBV7-2 to TRBJ2-7; D is undetermined. Germline V gene data show CDR1 as SGHTA and CDR2 as FQGNSA. V was trimmed by 2 bases and J by 7 bases, leaving 15 bases between them. The length of the CDR3 is 14 residues. CDR3 nucleotide sequence: TGTGCCAGCAGCTTAAAGAGGATAGATCGAGAGCAGTACTTC. Amino acid sequence: CASSLKRIDREQYF.

This clone was recorded once. The rearrangement links TRBV24-1 to TRBJ2-5; D is unresolved. Germline V CDR1 and CDR2: KGHDR, SFDVKD. With 4 bases removed from V and 0 bases from J, the gap between germline ends came to 17 bases. This CDR3 has 17 amino acids. Here the CDR3 DNA reads TGTGCCACCAGTGAGGTGACAACGATAAACCACCAAGAGACCCAGTACTTC. Translating gives CATSEVTTINHQETQYF.

This chain's CDR3 is CASSHLGLAGVIYEQYF. CDR3 sequence (DNA): TGTGCCAGCAGCCATCTTGGACTAGCGGGAGTTATCTACGAGCAGTACTTC. The chain uses TRBV3-1 (or the pseudogene TRBV3-2) and TRBJ2-7; 13 positions match TRBD2. V dropped 3 bases and J dropped 3; count of bases not matched to a gene: 8. In germline, CDR1 is LGHDT, CDR2 YNNKEL (reference sequence). This CDR3 has 17 amino acids.